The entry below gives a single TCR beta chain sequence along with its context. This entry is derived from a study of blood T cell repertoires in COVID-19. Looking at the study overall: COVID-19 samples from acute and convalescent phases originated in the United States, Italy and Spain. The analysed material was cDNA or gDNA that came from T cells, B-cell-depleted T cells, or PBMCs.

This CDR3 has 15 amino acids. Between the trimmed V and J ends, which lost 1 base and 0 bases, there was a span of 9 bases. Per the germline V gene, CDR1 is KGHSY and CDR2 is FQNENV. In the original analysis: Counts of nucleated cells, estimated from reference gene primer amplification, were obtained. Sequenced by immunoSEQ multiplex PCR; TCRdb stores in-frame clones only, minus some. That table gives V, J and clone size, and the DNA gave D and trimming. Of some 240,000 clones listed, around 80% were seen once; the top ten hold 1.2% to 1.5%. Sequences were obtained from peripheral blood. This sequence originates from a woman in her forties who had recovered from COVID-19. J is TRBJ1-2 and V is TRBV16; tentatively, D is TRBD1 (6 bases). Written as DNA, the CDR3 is TGTGCCAGCAGCCAATGGGCAGGGGCTAACTATGGCTACACCTTC. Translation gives CASSQWAGANYGYTF.